The next 30 T cell receptor beta chains were all read from a single sample in a study of blood T cells in healthy people across ages. The second PCR ran about 6 to 11 cycles with a sample-barcoded 5' primer and J-beta primers. TCRdb used MiXCR to reprocess the 5' RACE reads, holding one entry per CDR3 protein. The sample yields 780,000 or so distinct CDR3 sequences, more than 55% seen once. The specimen sequenced was blood. All receptors come from a man aged 40-50 years in good health.

The chain recombines TRBV6-2 or TRBV6-3 with TRBJ2-3; D is perhaps TRBD2 (5 bases). Trimming removed 9 bases at V and 1 base at J, with 14 bases between. Germline loops: CDR1 MNHEY, CDR2 SVGEGT. The CDR3 has 14 residues. The CDR3, as DNA: TGTGCCAGTAGGCACGCAGCGGGCACAGATACGCAGTATTTT. It codes for CASRHAAGTDTQYF.

This clonotype is a singleton in its sample. The rearrangement uses TRBV5-1 and TRBJ1-4; TRBD1 aligns across 7 bases. Germline V gives CDR1 SGHRS, CDR2 YFSETQ. The junction had 8 bases not matched to a gene; V was cut back by 5 bases and J by 1 base. The CDR3 contains 16 residues. The CDR3 loop reads CASRRQGEGTNEKLFF. CDR3 nucleotide sequence: TGCGCCAGCAGGAGACAGGGAGAAGGAACTAATGAAAAACTGTTTTTT.

J is TRBJ2-3 and V is TRBV4-2; 9 bases line up with TRBD2. This CDR3 has 17 residues. Trimming removed 0 bases from V and 6 bases from J; junction bases left unmatched: 10. Germline CDR1 reads LGHNA; CDR2 reads YNFKEQ. In nucleotides, the CDR3 is TGTGCCAGCAGCCAAGACTCTGGCGGGAGGGATTCGGATACGCAGTATTTT. As protein: CASSQDSGGRDSDTQYF.

V usage is TRBV29-1 and J usage is TRBJ2-3; perhaps TRBD2 as D (5 bases). This CDR3 region has 12 residues. CDR1 is SQVTM, CDR2 ANQGSEA, per germline. V lost 6 bases and J lost 5, with 12 bases in between. This chain's CDR3 is CSVPVRGDTQYF. As DNA, the CDR3 is TGCAGCGTCCCGGTCCGGGGAGATACGCAGTATTTT.

The table lists this clonotype with a few counts. The V gene is TRBV7-3, the J gene TRBJ2-5, with TRBD1 matching 8 bases. Germline lookup yields CDR1 SGHTA and CDR2 FQGTGA. The CDR3 length is 15 residues. The V segment lost 5 bases and the J segment 2 bases; nucleotides outside the gene matches: 7. The CDR3 region has the DNA TGTGCCAGCAGCACTCAGGGGGCAGGGCAAGAGACCCAGTACTTC. Protein: CASSTQGAGQETQYF.

The count of this clonotype is one. The CDR3 sequence: CASSLVQGIFNGYTF. The CDR3 nucleotides are TGTGCCAGCAGTTTAGTACAGGGGATTTTTAATGGCTACACCTTC. V and J are TRBV27 and TRBJ1-2; 7 bases align to TRBD1. The V and J ends lost 2 bases and 6 bases, in that order; junction bases with no gene match: 9. Germline CDR1 is MNHEY and CDR2 is SMNVEV (reference sequence). This CDR3 region has 15 residues.

This clonotype was counted only a few times. The CDR3 DNA is TGTGCCAGCAGTTCCGTGGGGGGACAGAGTACCTACGAGCAGTACTTC. This encodes CASSSVGGQSTYEQYF. V and J are TRBV6-2 or TRBV6-3 and TRBJ2-7; a possible D gene is TRBD1 (7 bases). V lost 4 bases and J 2 bases, leaving 18 bases between the germline ends. The length of the CDR3 is 16 residues. Germline V CDR1 and CDR2: MNHEY, SVGEGT.

This clonotype has just a few counts. The chain is built from TRBV20-1 and TRBJ2-3; 10 nucleotides match TRBD2. Germline CDR1 and CDR2: DFQATT and SNEGSKA (reference sequence). With V trimmed by 5 bases and J by 4 bases, 12 bases remained unmatched. The length of the CDR3 is 16 residues. The CDR3 sequence is CSASKPGLAISDTQYF. CDR3 nucleotides: TGCAGTGCTTCAAAGCCGGGACTAGCGATTTCAGATACGCAGTATTTT.

The chain carries TRBV7-2 and TRBJ1-2; 8 nucleotides agree with TRBD1. The CDR3 spans 16 residues. CDR1 is SGHTA, CDR2 FQGNSA, per germline. Trimming at V came to 5 bases and at J to 3 bases, leaving 11 bases not matched to a gene. CDR3 protein: CASSPQDRGRDYGYTF. In nucleotides, the CDR3 is TGTGCCAGCAGCCCCCAAGACAGGGGTCGGGACTATGGCTACACCTTC.

The chain recombines TRBV7-9 with TRBJ2-5; D ambiguous. Germline V gives CDR1 SEHNR, CDR2 FQNEAQ (reference sequence). The CDR3 loop spans 14 amino acids. Between the trimmed V and J ends, which lost 2 bases and 3 bases, there was a span of 10 bases. CDR3 residues: CASSLRLIEETQYF. CDR3 DNA sequence: TGTGCCAGCAGCTTACGGTTGATCGAAGAGACCCAGTACTTC.

This clonotype was observed a few times. The chain has TRBV29-1 and TRBJ2-5, with D possibly being TRBD2 (5 bases). CDR3 length: 13 residues. Trimming stripped 6 bases from V and 1 base from J, with 12 bases between. CDR1 is SQVTM, CDR2 ANQGSEA, per germline. In DNA form, the CDR3 reads TGCAGCGTCGCTACTACTAGCCAAGAGACCCAGTACTTC. It codes for CSVATTSQETQYF.

This clonotype occurred a few times. This chain uses TRBV3-1 with TRBJ2-3, with 7 bases identical to TRBD2. CDR3 length equals 16 residues. V trimming: 4 bases; J trimming: 4 bases; junction bases outside the gene matches: 11. CDR1 is LGHDT, CDR2 YNNKEL, per germline (reference sequence). The CDR3 coding sequence is TGTGCCAGCAGCCGCGAGAGCGGGGCTAGCGCAGATACGCAGTATTTT. Translation gives CASSRESGASADTQYF.

This clonotype was detected a few times. This chain links TRBV7-2 with TRBJ2-7; unclear D gene. This CDR3 spans 13 amino acids. Germline V CDR1 and CDR2: SGHTA, FQGNSA. Trimming left V 1 base short and J 3 bases short, with 7 bases between. In nucleotides, the CDR3 is TGTGCCAGCAGCTTAGTTGTCCGCTACGAGCAGTACTTC. This encodes CASSLVVRYEQYF.

The rearrangement uses TRBV6-5 and TRBJ2-7; no firm D call. Trimming left V 6 bases short and J 3 bases short, with 18 bases between. This CDR3 is 15 amino acids long. CDR1 and CDR2 (germline): MNHEY, SVGAGI. CDR3 amino acids: CASSRYEDPGYEQYF. The CDR3 DNA reads as TGTGCCAGCAGCCGCTATGAGGACCCGGGCTACGAGCAGTACTTC.

CDR3 DNA sequence: TGTGCCAGCAGTTACGACAGCCCAGGGGATTCACCCCTCCACTTT. Protein product: CASSYDSPGDSPLHF. The chain links TRBV6-5 to TRBJ1-6, with TRBD1 as a possible D gene (6 bases). Trimming took off 2 bases at V and 8 bases at J, with 13 bases between the two ends. CDR1 is MNHEY, CDR2 SVGAGI, per germline. The CDR3 extends over 15 amino acids.

The V gene is TRBV4-2, the J gene TRBJ2-5, with D possibly TRBD1 on 6 matching bases. Germline V gene lookup returns CDR1 LGHNA and CDR2 YNFKEQ. Trimming left V 4 bases short and J 5 bases short, with 14 bases between. CDR3 length: 14 residues. CDR3 sequence reads: CASSLTGQGETQYF. Written as DNA, the CDR3 is TGTGCCAGCAGCCTGACAGGCCAGGGGGAGACCCAGTACTTC.

Concerning this clonotype itself: A read error may produce the germline difference seen at one junction end. The V gene is TRBV7-9, the J gene TRBJ2-7; TRBD1 matches at 7 bases. The CDR3 covers 14 residues. Germline V gene data show CDR1 as SEHNR and CDR2 as FQNEAQ (reference sequence). Here the CDR3 reads CASSSTGYSSEQYF. CDR3 DNA: TGTGCCAGCAGCTCGACAGGGTACTCCTCCGAGCAGTACTTC.

CDR3 bases: TGTGCCAGCAGTTACTCGATGGCAGCTCAAGAGACCCAGTACTTC. Translating gives CASSYSMAAQETQYF. J is TRBJ2-5 and V is TRBV6-2 or TRBV6-3; unclear D gene. The CDR3 spans 15 residues. Germline V gives CDR1 MNHEY, CDR2 SVGEGT. V was pared by 0 bases and J by 2 bases, with 10 bases between.

V is TRBV11-2 and J is TRBJ2-5; the D call may be TRBD1 or TRBD2 (5 bases each). V shed 1 base and J shed 1 base, with 10 bases lying between them. The germline V gene encodes CDR1 SGHAT and CDR2 FQNNGV. The CDR3 is 15 residues long. The CDR3 DNA reads as TGTGCCAGCAGCTTAGGACCGGGACCCCAAGAGACCCAGTACTTC. Translating gives CASSLGPGPQETQYF.

This chain uses TRBV6-1 with TRBJ2-3, with TRBD2 as a possible D gene (5 bases). The CDR3 is 17 amino acids. Germline CDR1 MNHNS, CDR2 SASEGT. Trimming shortened V by 6 bases and J by 1 base, and 20 bases separated the two germline ends. The chain's CDR3 is CASSSPEGRHRTDTQYF. The CDR3 nucleotides read TGTGCCAGCAGCTCCCCCGAGGGCAGACACCGCACAGATACGCAGTATTTT.

This clonotype appeared a few times. The rearrangement joins TRBV7-2 to TRBJ2-1, with 14 positions matching TRBD2. Germline values: CDR1 SGHTA, CDR2 FQGNSA. This CDR3 contains 16 residues. Germline trimming cut 5 bases from V and 4 bases from J; bases unmatched to any gene: 4. The CDR3 loop reads CASSPRTSGGYNEQFF. For the CDR3, the DNA is TGTGCCAGCAGCCCGAGGACTAGCGGGGGGTACAATGAGCAGTTCTTC.

CDR3 DNA sequence: TGTGCCATCAGTGAGCGGACAGATACGCAGTATTTT. Translation: CAISERTDTQYF. The chain recombines TRBV10-3 with TRBJ2-3; D gene uncertain. Germline loops: CDR1 ENHRY, CDR2 SYGVKD. This CDR3 has 12 residues. V was clipped by 2 bases and J by 3 bases, with 3 bases between them.

The chain combines TRBV6-5 with TRBJ2-7; TRBD1 matches 8 bases. This CDR3 is built from 15 residues. Germline V lookup: CDR1 MNHEY, CDR2 SVGAGI. With 7 bases clipped from V and 7 bases from J, the junction kept 15 bases outside the gene matches. CDR3 protein: CASTIGQGVYNEQYF. CDR3 DNA sequence: TGTGCCAGCACTATTGGACAGGGAGTATACAATGAGCAGTACTTC.

V and J are TRBV7-2 and TRBJ2-7; the D gene could be TRBD1 or TRBD2 (5 bases each). This CDR3 contains 15 residues. CDR1 SGHTA and CDR2 FQGNSA come from the germline V gene. V dropped 1 base and J dropped 6 bases, with 16 bases sitting between them. The CDR3 region is CASSLESWGPGEQYF. As DNA, the CDR3 is TGTGCCAGCAGCTTAGAGAGCTGGGGACCTGGCGAGCAGTACTTC.

The chain combines TRBV3-1 with TRBJ2-1; 11 bases agree with TRBD2. The CDR3 covers 15 residues. Germline V gene lookup returns CDR1 LGHDT and CDR2 YNNKEL (reference sequence). V trimming: 5 bases; J trimming: 7 bases; junction bases outside the gene matches: 7. The CDR3 DNA sequence: TGTGCCAGCAGCTTAAAACTAGCGGGGGATAATGAGCAGTTCTTC. It yields the protein CASSLKLAGDNEQFF.

This clonotype was detected once. The chain couples TRBV29-1 to TRBJ2-1; the D is unclear. V was clipped by 6 bases and J by 6 bases, with 21 bases between them. This CDR3 is 15 amino acids long. The V gene's germline CDR1 is SQVTM and CDR2 ANQGSEA. The CDR3 bases are TGCAGCGTCACCCCCACAGTGGGCGCGATCAATGAGCAGTTCTTC. The encoded protein is CSVTPTVGAINEQFF.

This clonotype has more than one count but fewer than ten. The rearrangement links TRBV20-1 to TRBJ1-6; no reliable D call. CDR3 length: 15 residues. CDR1 DFQATT and CDR2 SNEGSKA come from the germline V gene (reference sequence). V was shortened by 6 bases and J by 7 bases, with 19 bases between the two germline ends. The CDR3 DNA is TGCAGTGCGCGACCCGGCGCAGGACCCAATTCACCCCTCCACTTT. It codes for CSARPGAGPNSPLHF.

The gene calls are TRBV15 and TRBJ2-1; 9 bases map to TRBD2. CDR3 size: 15 residues. The germline gives CDR1 LNHNV, CDR2 YYDKDF (reference sequence). J lost 8 bases, V lost 4 bases, and 9 bases had no gene match. The CDR3, as DNA: TGTGCCACCAGCAAGATAGCGGGAGAATCACATGAGCAGTTCTTC. Translation gives CATSKIAGESHEQFF.

CDR3 DNA: TGTGCCAGCAGTTTGTCCAGCCTAACAGGGTTCTTC. Its protein product is CASSLSSLTGFF. V usage is TRBV12-3 or TRBV12-4 and J usage is TRBJ2-1; a possible D gene is TRBD1 (5 bases). This CDR3 is built from 12 residues. The V end lost 3 bases, the J end lost 15 bases, and 15 bases lay between the germline ends.

The V call is TRBV6-1, the J call TRBJ2-3, with D possibly called TRBD1 or TRBD2 (5 bases each). The CDR3 sequence is 14 residues long. V was shortened by 8 bases and J by 4 bases, with 16 bases between the two germline ends. Germline lookup yields CDR1 MNHNS and CDR2 SASEGT. CDR3 in amino acids: CASSAGRESDTQYF. The CDR3, as DNA: TGTGCCAGCTCTGCGGGCAGGGAATCAGATACGCAGTATTTT.